Listed below are T cell receptor beta chains from one sample, sequenced in a study of T cell changes during pregnancy in multiple sclerosis. Generated by immunoSEQ multiplex PCR, the TCRdb table keeps only in-frame clones and is missing some. The table includes about 110,000 clones, roughly 92% detected once. Here the sequenced sample was peripheral blood, taken after pregnancy. These receptors came from a female donor with multiple sclerosis, enrolled in a pregnancy study. CDR3s include the opening cysteine and the closing phenylalanine or tryptophan. D genes are given only for firm matches. Only part of the rows carry a size: once, few, many, or a class if the clone is expanded.

NA | TRBJ2-1 | TRBD2 | TRBV18 | CASSPLPIAGVSRGEQFF | TGTGCCAGCTCACCCCTGCCCATAGCGGGAGTGTCTAGGGGTGAGCAGTTCTTC
NA | TRBJ1-5 | NA | TRBV7-8 | CASSSGRVNQPQHF | TGTGCCAGCAGCTCAGGGAGGGTCAATCAGCCCCAGCATTTT
NA | TRBJ2-5 | NA | TRBV9 | CASSVAGVQGTQYF | TGTGCCAGCAGCGTAGCAGGAGTCCAGGGGACCCAGTACTTC
NA | TRBJ1-1 | NA | TRBV7-9 | CASSLRPDTEAFF | TGTGCCAGCAGCTTACGTCCCGACACTGAAGCTTTCTTT
NA | TRBJ1-2 | TRBD1 | TRBV20-1 | CSVWTGEGYTF | TGCAGTGTTTGGACAGGTGAAGGCTACACCTTC
NA | TRBJ1-3 | NA | TRBV4-2 | CASSQDLSGSGNTIYF | TGTGCCAGCAGCCAAGATCTCTCCGGCTCTGGAAACACCATATATTTT
NA | TRBJ2-7 | TRBD2 | TRBV19 | CASSLSGGYYEQYF | TGTGCCAGTAGCCTTAGCGGGGGATACTACGAGCAGTACTTC
NA | TRBJ1-4 | TRBD1 | TRBV5-4 | CASSSRTGPNEKLFF | TGTGCCAGCAGCTCCCGGACAGGTCCTAATGAAAAACTGTTTTTT
NA | TRBJ1-5 | NA | TRBV9 | CASSVGGTSNQPQHF | TGTGCCAGCAGCGTAGGGGGGACATCTAATCAGCCCCAGCATTTT
NA | TRBJ2-1 | NA | TRBV7-9 | CASSLVVGLGGSQFF | TGTGCCAGCAGCTTAGTAGTTGGTTTGGGTGGGAGTCAGTTCTTC
once | TRBJ1-3 | NA | TRBV30 | CAWSASILEDTIYF | TGTGCCTGGAGTGCCAGTATACTAGAAGACACCATATATTTT
NA | TRBJ1-5 | TRBD1 | TRBV5-6 | CASSFHFGTGQDQPQHF | TGTGCCAGCAGCTTCCATTTCGGGACAGGGCAAGACCAGCCCCAGCATTTT
NA | TRBJ2-1 | NA | TRBV4-1 | CASSQVGGLSPRHGVEQFF | TGCGCCAGCAGCCAAGTAGGTGGACTCTCACCACGACATGGGGTTGAGCAGTTCTTC
NA | TRBJ1-4 | TRBD1 | TRBV19 | CASKGTGVEKLFF | TGTGCCAGTAAGGGGACAGGGGTTGAAAAACTGTTTTTT
NA | TRBJ2-1 | NA | TRBV19 | CASSINRPGNHNEQFF | TGTGCCAGTAGTATAAACCGGCCAGGAAACCACAATGAGCAGTTCTTC